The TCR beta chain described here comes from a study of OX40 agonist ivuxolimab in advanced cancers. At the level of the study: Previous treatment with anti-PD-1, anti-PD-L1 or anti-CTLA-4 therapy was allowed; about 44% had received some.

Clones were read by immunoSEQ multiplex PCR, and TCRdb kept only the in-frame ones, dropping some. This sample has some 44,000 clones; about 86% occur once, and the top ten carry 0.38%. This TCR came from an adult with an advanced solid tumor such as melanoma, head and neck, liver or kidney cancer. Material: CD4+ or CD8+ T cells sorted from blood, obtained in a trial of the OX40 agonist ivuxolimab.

The CDR3 is CASSGMGATGGTQYF. The CDR3 DNA is TGTGCCAGCAGCGGCATGGGAGCGACAGGTGGGACCCAGTACTTC. This rearrangement joins TRBV7-2 to TRBJ2-5; D might be TRBD1 (6 bases). This CDR3 is 15 amino acids long. The ends were cut back, 5 bases at V and 7 bases at J, with 20 bases in the middle. Germline lookup yields CDR1 SGHTA and CDR2 FQGNSA.